Listed here are 16 T cell receptor beta chains from one sample, sequenced in a study of low-dose radiotherapy and immunotherapy resistance in tumors. Gene-specific TRAV and TRBV primers were used for first-strand cDNA, covering alpha and beta chains. With a constant-region primer and a V-primer adapter, TCRs were subjected to around 20 PCR cycles of amplification. Using its own MiXCR run on the reads, TCRdb lists one record per CDR3 protein. Of almost 40,000 distinct CDR3 sequences in the sample, about 28% were seen once. Time point reported: before trial treatment. Specimen: PBMCs, collected before treatment. The source of these receptors is a male donor with gallbladder cancer.

Many counts were recorded for this clonotype. V gene TRBV20-1 combines with J gene TRBJ1-1; D gene uncertain. Per the germline V gene, CDR1 is DFQATT and CDR2 is SNEGSKA (reference sequence). CDR3 length: 11 amino acids. V was clipped by 2 bases and J by 3 bases, with 4 bases between them. CDR3 DNA sequence: TGCAGTGCTAGAACCGACACTGAAGCTTTCTTT. As protein: CSARTDTEAFF.

This clonotype is classed as medium-sized (0.01 to 0.1%). The CDR3 sequence is CASSVPLNEQFF. The CDR3 region has the DNA TGTGCCAGCAGCGTCCCCCTCAATGAGCAGTTCTTC. The chain links TRBV5-5 to TRBJ2-1; D is ambiguous. In germline, CDR1 is SGHKS, CDR2 YYEKEE (reference sequence). Trimming stripped 4 bases from V and 6 bases from J, with 8 bases between. This CDR3 region has 12 residues.

The table lists this clonotype with many counts. The chain recombines TRBV6-2 or TRBV6-3 with TRBJ1-2, with 8 bases matching TRBD1. CDR3 length: 14 amino acids. Germline CDR1 is MNHEY and CDR2 is SVGEGT. The ends lost 5 bases at V and 12 bases at J; junction bases unmatched: 14. CDR3 sequence (DNA): TGTGCCAGCAGTAAAGGACAGGGAGTCGGGTTCGACACCTTC. The encoded protein is CASSKGQGVGFDTF.

The rearrangement uses TRBV2 and TRBJ1-4, with D maybe TRBD1 (5 bases). Trimming removed 7 bases from V and 16 bases from J, with 16 bases in between. CDR3 length: 11 residues. In germline, CDR1 is SNHLY, CDR2 FYNNEI. This CDR3 is CASMAEGAAFF. The CDR3 DNA follows: TGTGCCAGCATGGCCGAAGGGGCTGCGTTTTTT.

The chain joins TRBV7-2 to TRBJ2-5, with D perhaps assigned TRBD1 or TRBD2 (5 bases each). CDR3 length equals 14 residues. Germline V gene sequence: CDR1 SGHTA, CDR2 FQGNSA. With 1 base removed from V and 7 bases from J, the gap between germline ends came to 13 bases. CDR3 sequence: CASSLDLTGGTQYF. The CDR3 DNA sequence: TGTGCCAGCAGCTTAGATCTGACTGGGGGGACCCAGTACTTC.

This clonotype was seen repeatedly, ten times or more. The chain has TRBV7-2 and TRBJ2-7, with 11 nucleotides matching TRBD2. Germline CDR1 reads SGHTA; CDR2 reads FQGNSA. The CDR3 has 13 amino acids. The trim removed 4 bases at V and 7 bases at J, leaving 3 bases unmatched. In DNA form, the CDR3 reads TGTGCCAGCAGCTCCCGACTAGCGGGGGAGCAGTACTTC. Amino acids: CASSSRLAGEQYF.

This clonotype was recorded many times. The rearrangement links TRBV19 to TRBJ2-2; TRBD1 might be the D (5 bases). V was cut by 3 bases and J by 6 bases, with 17 bases left in between. This CDR3 is built from 16 residues. The germline CDR1 and CDR2 sequences are LNHDA and SQIVND (reference sequence). CDR3 DNA sequence: TGTGCCAGTAGTATTAGAAGCAGGGATCCCCCCGGGGAGCTGTTTTTT. Translation: CASSIRSRDPPGELFF.

The J gene is TRBJ2-1, the V gene TRBV15; 16 bases are a match to TRBD2. The CDR3 is 18 residues long. The trim removed 4 bases at V and 8 bases at J, leaving 11 bases unmatched. Germline CDR1 and CDR2: LNHNV and YYDKDF (reference sequence). For the CDR3, the DNA is TGTGCCACCAGCACAGTGCCCCCGGGACTAGCGGGAGGGTATGAGCAGTTCTTC. This codes for CATSTVPPGLAGGYEQFF. Full variable domain (remainder filled in from reference TRBV15 and TRBJ2-1): DAMVIQNPRYQVTQFGKPVTLSCSQTLNHNVMYWYQQKSSQAPKLLFHYYDKDFNNEADTPDNFQSRRPNTSFCFLDIRSPGLGDTAMYLCATSTVPPGLAGGYEQFFGPGTRLTVL.

This clonotype was detected only a few times. The V and J genes are TRBV5-8 and TRBJ2-7; D uncertain. CDR3 length: 15 amino acids. V was pared by 2 bases and J by 0 bases, with 12 bases between. Germline V CDR1 and CDR2: SGHTS, YDEGEE. CDR3 sequence reads: CASSFVTLSSYEQYF. DNA for the CDR3: TGTGCCAGCAGCTTTGTGACCCTGAGCTCCTACGAGCAGTACTTC.

V and J are TRBV12-3 or TRBV12-4 and TRBJ2-5, with TRBD1 matching over 8 bases. V shed 0 bases, J shed 2 bases, and the junction held 8 bases outside the gene matches. CDR3 length equals 17 residues. The CDR3 reads CASSLAGNRGTQETQYF. CDR3 DNA: TGTGCCAGCAGTTTAGCAGGGAACAGGGGGACTCAAGAGACCCAGTACTTC.

This clonotype was seen many times. This CDR3 is CASSWSGPGKLFF. The DNA of the CDR3 is TGTGCCAGCAGTTGGAGTGGCCCAGGGAAACTGTTTTTT. This chain joins TRBV12-3 or TRBV12-4 and TRBJ1-4, with D tentatively TRBD1 (5 bases). V lost 4 bases, J lost 11 bases, and 14 bases lay in between. This CDR3 comprises 13 residues.

V usage is TRBV4-1 and J usage is TRBJ2-1; no clear D gene. The CDR3 contains 13 residues. V was cut by 1 base and J by 12 bases, with 13 bases left in between. CDR1 is MGHRA, CDR2 YSYEKL, per germline. The CDR3: CASSQVAEGGQFF. The CDR3 DNA is TGCGCCAGCAGCCAAGTGGCCGAAGGTGGGCAGTTCTTC.

This clonotype was seen ten or more times. The rearrangement links TRBV29-1 to TRBJ1-2; D possibly corresponds to TRBD1 (5 bases). Trimming stripped 4 bases from V and 8 bases from J, with 11 bases between. The CDR3 has 11 amino acids. The germline CDR1 and CDR2 sequences are SQVTM and ANQGSEA. The DNA for the CDR3 is TGCAGCGTTGCTCCAGGGTGGGGCTACACCTTC. Its translation is CSVAPGWGYTF. Full variable domain (remainder filled in from reference TRBV29-1 and TRBJ1-2): SAVISQKPSRDICQRGTSLTIQCQVDSQVTMMFWYRQQPGQSLTLIATANQGSEATYESGFVIDKFPISRPNLTFSTLTVSNMSPEDSSIYLCSVAPGWGYTFGSGTRLTVV.

This clonotype came up once. The chain combines TRBV5-6 with TRBJ2-5; D is undetermined. The CDR3 runs to 14 residues. The V gene lost 1 base and the J gene lost 1 base, with 8 bases spanning the gap. CDR1 is SGHDT, CDR2 YYEEEE, per germline. The CDR3 is CASSLQGPQETQYF. The CDR3 nucleotides read TGTGCCAGCAGCTTGCAAGGACCCCAAGAGACCCAGTACTTC.

This clonotype was found many times. DNA of the CDR3: TGTGCCTGGAGTGTAGGCCTAGCCAAAAACATTCAGTACTTC. It translates to CAWSVGLAKNIQYF. The rearrangement joins TRBV30 to TRBJ2-4; no firm D call. The V gene lost 0 bases and the J gene lost 0 bases, with 6 bases spanning the gap. The CDR3 consists of 14 residues. Germline V lookup: CDR1 GTSNPN, CDR2 SVGIG (reference sequence).

The V gene is TRBV4-2, the J gene TRBJ2-5, with 10 nucleotides matching TRBD2. The CDR3 runs to 16 residues. V lost 1 base and J lost 5; bases outside the gene matches: 7. Germline V gene sequence: CDR1 LGHNA, CDR2 YNFKEQ. CDR3 in DNA: TGTGCCAGCAGCCAAGCACAAGCGGGGGGGTCTGAGACCCAGTACTTC. It encodes CASSQAQAGGSETQYF.